This passage covers 31 T cell receptor beta chains from one sample sequenced in a study of control samples from healthy donors and cancer patients. The method was immunoSEQ multiplex PCR; TCRdb's version includes in-frame clones alone and lacks a portion of them. This table has about 150,000 clones, 85% to 95% appearing once. The material sequenced was blood. These receptors came from a woman aged 40 to 50 in good health.

The rearrangement joins TRBV6-2 or TRBV6-3 to TRBJ1-5, with TRBD1 as a possible D gene (5 bases). This CDR3 region has 14 residues. V was clipped by 6 bases and J by 4 bases, with 13 bases between them. CDR1 is MNHEY, CDR2 SVGEGT, per germline. The chain's CDR3 is CASSQGLLNQPQHF. CDR3 in DNA: TGTGCCAGCAGCCAGGGACTGTTGAATCAGCCCCAGCATTTT.

The chain employs TRBV5-1 and TRBJ2-5; TRBD2 aligns across 10 bases. The ends lost 1 base at V and 1 base at J; junction bases unmatched: 7. This CDR3 comprises 17 residues. CDR1 is SGHRS, CDR2 YFSETQ, per germline. The CDR3 spells CASSLPLAGVFQETQYF. CDR3 coding DNA: TGCGCCAGCAGCTTGCCGCTAGCGGGAGTCTTCCAAGAGACCCAGTACTTC.

This sequence joins TRBV10-3 and TRBJ2-3, with D perhaps matching TRBD2 (5 bases). The V end was cut by 6 bases, the J end by 6 bases, with 13 bases between. This CDR3 region has 13 residues. Germline V gene sequence: CDR1 ENHRY, CDR2 SYGVKD. The CDR3 reads CAIRPGVVDTQYF. In DNA form, the CDR3 reads TGTGCCATCAGACCCGGGGTCGTGGATACGCAGTATTTT.

The chain employs TRBV7-2 and TRBJ1-1; 7 positions match TRBD1. Germline V gives CDR1 SGHTA, CDR2 FQGNSA. The CDR3 runs 15 residues. J was trimmed by 6 bases and V by 1 base; bases with no gene match: 8. This CDR3 reads CASSLEAGRGSEAFF. The CDR3 region has the DNA TGTGCCAGCAGCTTAGAAGCCGGCAGGGGGTCTGAAGCTTTCTTT.

Only one count was recorded for this clone. The rearrangement uses TRBV6-5 and TRBJ1-3; D gene ambiguous. The CDR3 sequence is 13 residues long. CDR1 MNHEY and CDR2 SVGAGI come from the germline V gene. Trimming removed 9 bases from V and 0 bases from J, with 9 bases in between. CDR3 sequence: CASGRSSGNTIYF. CDR3 nucleotides: TGTGCCAGTGGACGGTCCTCTGGAAACACCATATATTTT.

This chain links TRBV7-9 with TRBJ2-3, with a possible D match to TRBD1 (6 bases). Trimming stripped 2 bases from V and 2 bases from J, with 14 bases between. This CDR3 contains 16 residues. Germline CDR1 reads SEHNR; CDR2 reads FQNEAQ (reference sequence). The CDR3: CASSLRGRGPTDTQYF. The CDR3 DNA is TGTGCCAGCAGCTTAAGGGGCAGGGGCCCCACAGATACGCAGTATTTT.

The chain recombines TRBV7-6 with TRBJ1-1; 10 bases line up with TRBD1. V lost 5 bases to trimming and J lost 1 base; unmatched junction nucleotides: 7. The CDR3 has 16 residues. Germline CDR1 reads SGHVS; CDR2 reads FNYEAQ. The CDR3 protein is CASSPARDRGNTEAFF. As DNA, the CDR3 is TGTGCCAGCAGCCCGGCCCGGGACAGGGGGAACACTGAAGCTTTCTTT.

The chain joins TRBV7-2 to TRBJ2-5; D is unclear. Deletions cut 3 bases from V and 1 base from J, with 9 bases between. Germline CDR1 and CDR2: SGHTA and FQGNSA. The CDR3 extends over 14 amino acids. Here the CDR3 DNA reads TGTGCCAGCAGCTTTGACTTGACCCAAGAGACCCAGTACTTC. This sequence encodes CASSFDLTQETQYF.

The chain carries TRBV19 and TRBJ2-5; D perhaps matches TRBD2 (6 bases). The germline V gene encodes CDR1 LNHDA and CDR2 SQIVND (reference sequence). CDR3 size: 14 residues. V gave up 5 bases and J gave up 7 bases, with 17 bases separating them. In DNA form, the CDR3 reads TGTGCCAGTAGTCCCCCGGGACGGGGAGGGACCCAGTACTTC. Amino acid sequence: CASSPPGRGGTQYF.

The chain couples TRBV12-3 or TRBV12-4 to TRBJ1-1; no clear D gene. The CDR3 consists of 12 residues. The germline V and J ends were trimmed by 4 bases and 8 bases, with 11 bases remaining between them. CDR3 bases: TGTGCCAGCAGTTCGGTCATGAGGGAAGCTTTCTTT. The encoded protein is CASSSVMREAFF.

The chain links TRBV9 to TRBJ1-1, with D maybe TRBD1 (5 bases). This CDR3 spans 15 amino acids. Germline V gene lookup returns CDR1 SGDLS and CDR2 YYNGEE. Trimming pared 3 bases from V and 2 bases from J, leaving 14 bases between. The CDR3 DNA follows: TGTGCCAGCAGCGCATTCGACAGTTTAAACACTGAAGCTTTCTTT. Its translation: CASSAFDSLNTEAFF.

The chain joins TRBV7-3 to TRBJ2-5, with D unresolved. V dropped 0 bases and J dropped 2 bases, with 4 bases sitting between them. The CDR3 covers 13 residues. Germline CDR1 SGHTA, CDR2 FQGTGA. Here the CDR3 reads CASSLTQQETQYF. CDR3 sequence (DNA): TGTGCCAGCAGCTTAACCCAGCAAGAGACCCAGTACTTC.

The chain carries TRBV7-9 and TRBJ1-1; 8 nucleotides match TRBD1. Looked up from germline, CDR1 is SEHNR and CDR2 is FQNEAQ (reference sequence). The CDR3 has 13 amino acids. V lost 5 bases and J lost 10; bases outside the gene matches: 9. This CDR3 reads CASSVNRGSGAFF. The CDR3 nucleotides read TGTGCCAGCAGCGTTAACAGGGGGAGTGGAGCTTTCTTT.

CDR3 in amino acids: CASSHRLAGGPRDNEQFF. The CDR3 nucleotides read TGTGCCAGCAGTCACCGACTAGCGGGGGGGCCAAGGGACAATGAGCAGTTCTTC. The chain carries TRBV27 and TRBJ2-1, with 14 bases that match TRBD2. The V gene's germline CDR1 is MNHEY and CDR2 SMNVEV (reference sequence). CDR3 length: 18 residues. V lost 5 bases to trimming and J lost 5 bases; unmatched junction nucleotides: 11.

The J gene is TRBJ1-1, the V gene TRBV5-1; 7 bases are shared with TRBD1. Germline CDR1 and CDR2: SGHRS and YFSETQ. The V gene end was trimmed by 4 bases and the J gene end by 5 bases; junction bases not matched to a gene: 8. The length of the CDR3 is 14 residues. CDR3 amino acids: CASSTRQGWTEAFF. CDR3 nucleotides: TGCGCCAGCAGCACCAGACAGGGCTGGACTGAAGCTTTCTTT.

V is TRBV25-1 and J is TRBJ1-2; D unresolved. V was shortened by 1 base and J by 0 bases, with 6 bases between the two germline ends. CDR1 and CDR2 from the germline V gene are MGHDK and SYGVNS. The CDR3 totals 14 residues. The CDR3, as DNA: TGTGCCAGCAGTGAATCCGCGGCTAACTATGGCTACACCTTC. Its translation is CASSESAANYGYTF.

This sequence joins TRBV5-6 and TRBJ1-6; D call uncertain. Germline-derived CDR1 and CDR2 are SGHDT and YYEEEE. Trimming removed 3 bases from V and 9 bases from J, with 16 bases in between. The CDR3 extends over 15 amino acids. CDR3 DNA sequence: TGTGCCAGCAGCTCGGCGGTTCCTAGAAGTTCACCCCTCCACTTT. This codes for CASSSAVPRSSPLHF.

V and J are TRBV9 and TRBJ2-6; possibly TRBD2 for D (6 bases). Germline CDR1 and CDR2: SGDLS and YYNGEE. The CDR3 length is 16 residues. The V and J ends lost 0 bases and 4 bases respectively, with 11 bases between them. For the CDR3, the DNA is TGTGCCAGCAGCGTAGTCGGAGCGGGCGGGGCCAACGTCCTGACTTTC. Its protein is CASSVVGAGGANVLTF. Supplemented by reference TRBV9 and TRBJ2-6, the full variable domain reads DSGVTQTPKHLITATGQRVTLRCSPRSGDLSVYWYQQSLDQGLQFLIQYYNGEERAKGNILERFSAQQFPDLHSELNLSSLELGDSALYFCASSVVGAGGANVLTFGAGSRLTVL.

The J gene is TRBJ1-4, the V gene TRBV7-2; 11 nucleotides line up with TRBD1. The J segment lost 7 bases and the V segment lost 2 bases, leaving 3 bases of the junction unmatched. Germline V gene data show CDR1 as SGHTA and CDR2 as FQGNSA. CDR3 length: 15 amino acids. The DNA of the CDR3 is TGTGCCAGCAGCTTAAGGGGGACAGGGGGTGAAAAACTGTTTTTT. It translates to CASSLRGTGGEKLFF. Together with reference TRBV7-2 and TRBJ1-4, the CDR3 gives the full variable domain: GAGVSQSPSNKVTEKGKDVELRCDPISGHTALYWYRQSLGQGLEFLIYFQGNSAPDKSGLPSDRFSAERTGGSVSTLTIQRTQQEDSAVYLCASSLRGTGGEKLFFGSGTQLSVL.

The chain uses TRBV30 and TRBJ1-1; D is unclear. Germline-derived CDR1 and CDR2 are GTSNPN and SVGIG (reference sequence). The CDR3 has 13 residues. The V end was cut by 0 bases, the J end by 1 base, with 6 bases between. CDR3: CAWSVQRNTEAFF. The CDR3 coding sequence is TGTGCCTGGAGTGTGCAGAGGAACACTGAAGCTTTCTTT.

V usage is TRBV2 and J usage is TRBJ2-1; TRBD1 aligns across 7 bases. Germline CDR1 and CDR2: SNHLY and FYNNEI. The CDR3 length is 13 residues. V shed 3 bases and J 8 bases; nucleotides not matched to a gene: 4. The CDR3 region has the DNA TGTGCCAGCAGTGATGGGGGACAGTATGAGCAGTTCTTC. This encodes CASSDGGQYEQFF.

J is TRBJ2-3 and V is TRBV30; tentatively, D is TRBD2 (5 bases). Germline CDR1 reads GTSNPN; CDR2 reads SVGIG (reference sequence). The CDR3 totals 15 residues. V lost 2 bases and J 6 bases, leaving 18 bases between the germline ends. CDR3 nucleotides: TGTGCCTGGAGTATACGAGGAGGCCCGGGGGATACGCAGTATTTT. Translating gives CAWSIRGGPGDTQYF.

J is TRBJ2-7 and V is TRBV5-5; a weak D match, TRBD1 (5 bases). The ends were cut back, 8 bases at V and 0 bases at J, with 18 bases in the middle. This CDR3 spans 15 amino acids. Germline V gene lookup returns CDR1 SGHKS and CDR2 YYEKEE (reference sequence). In DNA form, the CDR3 reads TGTGCCAGTAACACACCGAAAGACAGCTCCTACGAGCAGTACTTC. Protein product: CASNTPKDSSYEQYF.

The rearrangement uses TRBV10-3 and TRBJ1-1; D might be TRBD1 (6 bases). The CDR3 runs 14 residues. Germline CDR1 and CDR2: ENHRY and SYGVKD. The ends were cut back, 7 bases at V and 2 bases at J, with 14 bases in the middle. CDR3 residues: CAIKWAGANTEAFF. The CDR3 coding sequence is TGTGCCATCAAGTGGGCAGGGGCAAACACTGAAGCTTTCTTT.

The rearrangement joins TRBV15 to TRBJ1-1; D remains ambiguous. Germline V CDR1 and CDR2: LNHNV, YYDKDF (reference sequence). The CDR3 totals 15 residues. Trimming left V 0 bases short and J 2 bases short, with 10 bases between. The chain's CDR3 is CATSRDWRLNTEAFF. The DNA for the CDR3 is TGTGCCACCAGCAGAGATTGGAGGCTCAACACTGAAGCTTTCTTT.

This clone was picked up one time. The chain combines TRBV7-2 with TRBJ1-2; D possibly corresponds to TRBD1 (5 bases). Germline lookup yields CDR1 SGHTA and CDR2 FQGNSA. Between the trimmed V and J ends, which lost 3 bases and 7 bases, there was a span of 12 bases. CDR3 length: 13 residues. In DNA form, the CDR3 reads TGTGCCAGCAGCTTCGGGACTCTCGCTGGCTACACCTTC. This gives the protein CASSFGTLAGYTF.

The genes are TRBV5-1 and TRBJ1-1; the match to TRBD1 covers 8 bases. The CDR3 loop spans 16 amino acids. Unmatched junction bases numbered 10, after V lost 1 base and J lost 5 bases. Looked up from germline, CDR1 is SGHRS and CDR2 is YFSETQ. CDR3 amino acids: CASSLQGADYGTEAFF. The DNA for the CDR3 is TGCGCCAGCAGCTTGCAGGGGGCGGATTATGGTACTGAAGCTTTCTTT.

The chain carries TRBV9 and TRBJ1-1, with unresolved D. The ends were cut back, 4 bases at V and 2 bases at J, with 9 bases in the middle. The germline gives CDR1 SGDLS, CDR2 YYNGEE. The CDR3 covers 13 residues. In DNA form, the CDR3 reads TGTGCCAGCAGCCCACCCGGCAACACTGAAGCTTTCTTT. It encodes CASSPPGNTEAFF.

The chain is built from TRBV12-5 and TRBJ1-3; D is unclear. Trimming took 6 bases from V and 9 from J, leaving 12 bases between them. The CDR3 length is 12 residues. Germline-derived CDR1 and CDR2 are LGHNT and FRNRAP. The CDR3 is CASGIGGSTIYF. The CDR3 DNA reads TGTGCTAGTGGAATAGGAGGTAGCACCATATATTTT.

This chain joins TRBV30 and TRBJ2-1, with unresolved D. The CDR3 consists of 13 residues. With 2 bases removed from V and 5 bases from J, the gap between germline ends came to 10 bases. Germline lookup yields CDR1 GTSNPN and CDR2 SVGIG (reference sequence). CDR3 sequence reads: CAWSRGRDNEQFF. The CDR3 DNA reads as TGTGCCTGGAGTAGAGGAAGGGACAATGAGCAGTTCTTC.

J is TRBJ2-7 and V is TRBV29-1; a possible D gene is TRBD1 (5 bases). V was shortened by 4 bases and J by 1 base, with 8 bases between the two germline ends. The germline V gene has CDR1 SQVTM and CDR2 ANQGSEA. The CDR3 runs to 12 residues. The CDR3 coding sequence is TGCAGCGTTGGACAGTCTTCCTACGAGCAGTACTTC. Its protein product is CSVGQSSYEQYF.